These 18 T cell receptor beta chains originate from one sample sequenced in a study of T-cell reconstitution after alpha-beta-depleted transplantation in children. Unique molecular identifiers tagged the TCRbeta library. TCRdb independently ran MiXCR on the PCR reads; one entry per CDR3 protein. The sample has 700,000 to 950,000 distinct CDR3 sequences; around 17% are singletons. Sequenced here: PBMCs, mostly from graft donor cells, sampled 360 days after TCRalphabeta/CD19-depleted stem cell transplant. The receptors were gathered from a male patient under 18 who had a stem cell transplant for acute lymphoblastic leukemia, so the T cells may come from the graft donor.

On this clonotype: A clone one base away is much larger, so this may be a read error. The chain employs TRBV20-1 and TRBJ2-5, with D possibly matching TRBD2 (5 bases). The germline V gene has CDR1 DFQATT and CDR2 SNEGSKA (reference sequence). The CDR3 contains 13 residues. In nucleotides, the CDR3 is TGCAGTGCTAGACACGGACTTTTAAAGACCCCGTACTTC. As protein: CSARHGLLKTPYF.

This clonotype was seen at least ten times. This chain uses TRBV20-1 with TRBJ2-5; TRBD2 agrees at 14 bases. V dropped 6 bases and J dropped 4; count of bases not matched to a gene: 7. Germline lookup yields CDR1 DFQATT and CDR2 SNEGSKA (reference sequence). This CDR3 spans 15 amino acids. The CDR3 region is CSAGLAGVRRETQYF. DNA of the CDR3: TGCAGTGCGGGACTAGCGGGAGTGAGACGAGAGACCCAGTACTTC.

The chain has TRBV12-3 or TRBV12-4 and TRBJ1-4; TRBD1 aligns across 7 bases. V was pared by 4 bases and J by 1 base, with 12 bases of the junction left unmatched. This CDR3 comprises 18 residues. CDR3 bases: TGTGCCAGCAGTTCGCGGGCCATCACAGGGGAAACTAATGAAAAACTGTTTTTT. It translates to CASSSRAITGETNEKLFF.

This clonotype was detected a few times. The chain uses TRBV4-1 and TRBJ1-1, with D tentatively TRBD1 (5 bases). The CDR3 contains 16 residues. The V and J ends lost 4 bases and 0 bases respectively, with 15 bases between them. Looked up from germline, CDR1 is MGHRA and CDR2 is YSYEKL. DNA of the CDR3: TGCGCCAGCAGCCCTGGGGCAGTTTGGGTGAACACTGAAGCTTTCTTT. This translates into CASSPGAVWVNTEAFF.

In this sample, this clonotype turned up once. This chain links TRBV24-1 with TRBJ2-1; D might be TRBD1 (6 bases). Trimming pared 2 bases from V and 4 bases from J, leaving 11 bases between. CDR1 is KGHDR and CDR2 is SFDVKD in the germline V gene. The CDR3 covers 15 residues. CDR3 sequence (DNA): TGTGCCACCAGTGATTCTGGACAGTTTTACAATGAGCAGTTCTTC. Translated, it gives CATSDSGQFYNEQFF.

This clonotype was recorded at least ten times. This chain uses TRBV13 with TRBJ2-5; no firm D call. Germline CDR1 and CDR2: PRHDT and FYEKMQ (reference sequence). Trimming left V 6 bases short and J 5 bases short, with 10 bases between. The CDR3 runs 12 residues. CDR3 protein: CASSSRRETQYF. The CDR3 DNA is TGTGCCAGCAGTTCTCGACGTGAGACCCAGTACTTC.

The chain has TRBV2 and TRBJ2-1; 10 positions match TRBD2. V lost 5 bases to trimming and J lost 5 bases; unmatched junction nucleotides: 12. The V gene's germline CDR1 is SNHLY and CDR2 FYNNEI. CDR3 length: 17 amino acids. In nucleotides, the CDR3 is TGTGCCAGCAGTTCTCCTTTACTAGCGGGAAGGGACAATGAGCAGTTCTTC. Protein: CASSSPLLAGRDNEQFF. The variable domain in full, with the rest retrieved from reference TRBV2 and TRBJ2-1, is EPEVTQTPSHQVTQMGQEVILRCVPISNHLYFYWYRQILGQKVEFLVSFYNNEISEKSEIFDDQFSVERPDGSNFTLKIRSTKLEDSAMYFCASSSPLLAGRDNEQFFGPGTRLTVL.

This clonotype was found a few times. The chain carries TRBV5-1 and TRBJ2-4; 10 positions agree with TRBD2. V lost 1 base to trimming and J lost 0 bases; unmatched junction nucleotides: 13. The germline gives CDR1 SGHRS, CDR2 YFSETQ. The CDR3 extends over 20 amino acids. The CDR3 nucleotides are TGCGCCAGCAGCTTGCTACCCGGGCTAGCGGGAGTGCTAGCCAAAAACATTCAGTACTTC. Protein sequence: CASSLLPGLAGVLAKNIQYF.

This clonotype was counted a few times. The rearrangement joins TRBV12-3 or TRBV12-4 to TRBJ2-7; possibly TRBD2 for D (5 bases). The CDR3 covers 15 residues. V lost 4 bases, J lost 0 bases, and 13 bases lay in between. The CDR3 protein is CASSYEEGSSYEQYF. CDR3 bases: TGTGCCAGCAGTTATGAGGAAGGGAGCTCCTACGAGCAGTACTTC.

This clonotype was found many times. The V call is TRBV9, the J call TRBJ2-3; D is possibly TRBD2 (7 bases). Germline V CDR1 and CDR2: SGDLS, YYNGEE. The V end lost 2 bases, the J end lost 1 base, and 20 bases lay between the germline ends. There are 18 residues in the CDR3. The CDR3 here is CASSVYHGGLFGTDTQYF. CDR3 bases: TGTGCCAGCAGCGTTTACCACGGGGGGCTCTTTGGCACAGATACGCAGTATTTT.

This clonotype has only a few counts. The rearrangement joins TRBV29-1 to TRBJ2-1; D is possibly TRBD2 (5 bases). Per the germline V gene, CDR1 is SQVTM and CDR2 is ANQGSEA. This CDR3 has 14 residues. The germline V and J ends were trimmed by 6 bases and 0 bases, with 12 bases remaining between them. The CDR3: CSVSQGSSYNEQFF. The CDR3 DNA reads TGCAGCGTGAGTCAAGGGAGCTCCTACAATGAGCAGTTCTTC.

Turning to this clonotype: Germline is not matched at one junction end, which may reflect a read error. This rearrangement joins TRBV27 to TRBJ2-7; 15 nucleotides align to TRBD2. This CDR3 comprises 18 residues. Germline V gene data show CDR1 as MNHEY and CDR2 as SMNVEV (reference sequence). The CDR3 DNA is TGCACCAGCAGTTCCAACGGGACTAGCGGGAGGTTTTCCTACGAGCAGTACTTC. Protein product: CTSSSNGTSGRFSYEQYF.

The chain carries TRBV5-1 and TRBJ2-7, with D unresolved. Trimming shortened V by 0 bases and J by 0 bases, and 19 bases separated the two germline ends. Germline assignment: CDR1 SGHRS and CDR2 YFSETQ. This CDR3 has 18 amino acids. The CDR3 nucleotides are TGCGCCAGCAGCTTGGCGCGACGGCCCAAGTATGACTCCTACGAGCAGTACTTC. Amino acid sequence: CASSLARRPKYDSYEQYF.

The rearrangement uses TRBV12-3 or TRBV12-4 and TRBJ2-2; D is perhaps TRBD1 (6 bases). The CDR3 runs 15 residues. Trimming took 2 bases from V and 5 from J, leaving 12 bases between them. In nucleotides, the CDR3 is TGTGCCAGCAGTTTAACCCGGACAGCTACCGGGGAGCTGTTTTTT. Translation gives CASSLTRTATGELFF.

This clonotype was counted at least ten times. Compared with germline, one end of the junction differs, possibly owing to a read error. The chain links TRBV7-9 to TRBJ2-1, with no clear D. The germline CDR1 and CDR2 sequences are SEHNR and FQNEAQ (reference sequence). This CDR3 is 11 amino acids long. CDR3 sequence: CASSLADEQFF. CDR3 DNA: TGCGCCAGCAGCTTGGCCGATGAGCAGTTCTTC.

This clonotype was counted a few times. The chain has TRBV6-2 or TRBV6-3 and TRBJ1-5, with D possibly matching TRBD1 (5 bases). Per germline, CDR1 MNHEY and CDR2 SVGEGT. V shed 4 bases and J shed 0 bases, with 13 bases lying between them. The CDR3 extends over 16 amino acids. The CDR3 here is CASSSARGDSNQPQHF. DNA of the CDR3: TGTGCCAGCAGTTCCGCAAGGGGTGATAGCAATCAGCCCCAGCATTTT.

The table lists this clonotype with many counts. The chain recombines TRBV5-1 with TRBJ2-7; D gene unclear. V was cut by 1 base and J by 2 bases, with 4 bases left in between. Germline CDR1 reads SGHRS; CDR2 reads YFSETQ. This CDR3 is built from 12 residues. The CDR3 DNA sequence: TGCGCCAGCAGCTTGCCACCCTACGAGCAGTACTTC. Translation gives CASSLPPYEQYF.

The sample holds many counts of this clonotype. Written as DNA, the CDR3 is TGCGCCAGCAGCGCTCCAGATACGCAGTATTTT. It specifies CASSAPDTQYF. The chain uses TRBV5-1 and TRBJ2-3; D ambiguous. The germline CDR1 and CDR2 sequences are SGHRS and YFSETQ. CDR3 length: 11 residues. The V gene lost 4 bases and the J gene lost 4 bases, with 4 bases spanning the gap.